This TCR beta chain was observed in a study of early T cells in non-severe SARS-CoV-2 infection. Study as a whole: Chains were not paired, and sequencing was done on bulk RNA from unsorted whole blood. Study-wide results and caveats: Private and CD4 specificities were missed by VDJdb matching, which favored anti-spike CD8 responses.

Molecules of cDNA were individually given unique molecular identifiers that were attached to them. TCRdb re-derived calls from the 5' RACE reads in MiXCR, one entry per CDR3 protein. The data contain about 19,000 distinct CDR3 sequences, about 4.2% of them singletons. In this sample, this clonotype turned up many times. Its antigen is still unknown. Germline CDR1 reads DFQATT; CDR2 reads SNEGSKA (reference sequence). Trimming at V came to 6 bases and at J to 3 bases, leaving 8 bases not matched to a gene. The CDR3 runs 16 residues. Input material: whole blood. The sequence derives from an adult who was a healthcare worker with PCR-confirmed SARS-CoV-2 infection or an uninfected control (not recorded which). V is TRBV20-1 and J is TRBJ2-1, with 13 bases aligning to TRBD2. The CDR3 nucleotides read TGCAGTGCCTCTACTAGCGGGGGGGCTCTCTACAATGAGCAGTTCTTC. Amino acids: CSASTSGGALYNEQFF.